This record concerns one T cell receptor (beta chain) sequence. The antigen remains undetermined. The method was immunoSEQ multiplex PCR; TCRdb's version includes in-frame clones alone and lacks a portion of them. The table shows almost 15,000 clones, with under 70% occurring only once. Germline V lookup: CDR1 DFQATT, CDR2 SNEGSKA (reference sequence). V shed 7 bases and J shed 2 bases, with 9 bases lying between them. CDR3 length: 11 amino acids. The data belong to a study of graft-versus-host responses after intestinal transplantation. As for the study in general: The whole recipient group had anti-thymocyte globulin induction followed by tacrolimus and steroids for roughly three years.

Tissue from the graft was processed to free its intraepithelial and lamina propria lymphocytes. Study-level results: Early post-transplant declines in HvG were associated with peak levels of circulating GvH clones. Some GvH clones were seen earlier in gut or blood, suggesting intestinal origin.

The J gene is TRBJ2-7, the V gene TRBV20-1, with D possibly TRBD1 on 6 matching bases. The source of this sequence is a human patient who received an intestinal transplant, so some T cells may come from the graft donor. Sequences were derived from ileum tissue, sampled less than 700 days after intestinal transplantation. The CDR3 nucleotides are TGCAGTGTTGGGGACACCTACGAGCAGTACTTC. Translated: CSVGDTYEQYF.